This T cell receptor beta chain was identified during a study of shared clonotypes between healthy human individuals. The authors split each subset's genomic DNA evenly across several immunoSEQ plates. Here immunoSEQ multiplex PCR was the method, and the copy in TCRdb shows in-frame clones only, minus some. The sample holds about 1 million clones, 70% to 80% seen once. As regards this clone: The antigen remains unidentified.

The study's findings and limits: Some naive CD4 clonotypes, 5% to 5.5%, turned up in common across a few donors.

This CDR3 comprises 16 residues. Sequencing input: memory CD4+ T cells sorted from blood. This sample's subset: CD45RA-negative fraction. V and J are TRBV12-2 and TRBJ2-3. TRBV12-2 is described as a pseudogene. This clonotype was sampled from a man in his late teens or twenties in good health. CDR3 residues: CASRQRMANHTDTQYF. The DNA for the CDR3 is TGTGCAAGTCGCCAACGGATGGCTAACCACACAGATACGCAGTATTTT.